These T cell receptor beta chains were read from a single sample in a study of blood T cell repertoires in COVID-19. Sequencing used immunoSEQ multiplex PCR; TCRdb keeps in-frame clones, though not all of them. The data contain 130,000 to 150,000 clones, 87% of them singletons. Input material: PBMCs or T cells enriched from blood (not recorded which). The receptors derive from a man in his sixties who had recovered from COVID-19. Each CDR3 is given with its conserved first and last residue. The D gene is left open where the match is weak. Size tells how often a clone was seen (once, few, many) or the class of an expanded clone, and some rows leave it out.

j_call v_call clone_size cdr3_length d_call cdr3_nt cdr3_aa
TRBJ2-7 TRBV25-1 . 13 . TGTGCCAGCAGTGAACCAGGGTCCTACGAGCAGTACTTC CASSEPGSYEQYF
TRBJ2-1 TRBV7-3 . 14 . TGTGCCAGCAGCTTAACGGGAGGAGGCGCTGAGCAGTTCTTC CASSLTGGGAEQFF
TRBJ1-5 TRBV6-6 . 14 TRBD1 TGTGCCAGCGCAGACAGGGCCCTCTACCAGCCCCAGCATTTT CASADRALYQPQHF
TRBJ1-1 TRBV19 . 12 . TGTGCCAGTACTCGGGGTACTGGTGAAGCTTTCTTT CASTRGTGEAFF
TRBJ1-2 TRBV20-1 . 11 . TGCAGTGCTAGTACAGACTATGGCTACACCTTC CSASTDYGYTF
TRBJ2-1 TRBV29-1 . 13 TRBD2 TGCAGCGTTGGTAGCGGGAGGGCCTTTGAGCAGTTCTTC CSVGSGRAFEQFF
TRBJ2-5 TRBV2 once 14 TRBD1 TGTGCCAGCAGTTTACAGGGGAGAGCAGAGACCCAGTACTTC CASSLQGRAETQYF
TRBJ2-3 TRBV4-1 few 15 TRBD1 TGCGCCAGCAGCCTTCGACAGGGGGCGGCAGATACGCAGTATTTT CASSLRQGAADTQYF
TRBJ1-1 TRBV2 . 13 . TGTGCCAGCAGCCAGACAGTAAACACTGAAGCTTTCTTT CASSQTVNTEAFF
TRBJ2-3 TRBV7-7 . 16 TRBD2 TGTGCCAGCAGCCGATTGACTAGCGGGGTTCCTGATACGCAGTATTTT CASSRLTSGVPDTQYF
TRBJ2-3 TRBV7-8 . 15 TRBD2 TGTGCCAGCAGCCTATCAGCGGGGACTTTCGATACGCAGTATTTT CASSLSAGTFDTQYF